Each of the 16 T cell receptor beta chains below was sequenced from the same sample in a study of shared clonotypes between healthy human individuals. Clones were sequenced by immunoSEQ multiplex PCR, and TCRdb holds only the in-frame ones, with some missing. The sample lists 2 million to 3 million clones; 80% to 95% were seen once. Sample: naive CD4+ T cells from PBMCs. Subset specified: CD45RA+ positively selected. The receptors originated from a young man in good health. Some clones in this sample may be carry-over from other donors' samples.

The chain links TRBV4-2 to TRBJ2-7; 8 positions agree with TRBD1. CDR1 is LGHNA and CDR2 is YNFKEQ in the germline V gene. The CDR3 is 16 amino acids. Trimming at V came to 3 bases and at J to 2 bases, leaving 9 bases not matched to a gene. This CDR3 is CASSQQTAGGPYEQYF. The CDR3, as DNA: TGTGCCAGCAGCCAGCAAACCGCAGGGGGCCCCTACGAGCAGTACTTC.

The V call is TRBV6-5, the J call TRBJ2-7, with D possibly being TRBD1 (6 bases). V was pared by 6 bases and J by 7 bases, with 13 bases between. Looked up from germline, CDR1 is MNHEY and CDR2 is SVGAGI. The CDR3 contains 12 residues. The CDR3 region has the DNA TGTGCCAGCAGACAGGGTTCCGGGGAGCAGTACTTC. Translated: CASRQGSGEQYF.

The V call is TRBV7-9, the J call TRBJ1-2; no clear D gene. The CDR3 is 13 amino acids. Germline CDR1 reads SEHNR; CDR2 reads FQNEAQ (reference sequence). V lost 6 bases and J lost 13, with 21 bases in between. In nucleotides, the CDR3 is TGTGCCAGCAGTCTCCTTAACGTCCCGGCTGGCACCTTC. Protein product: CASSLLNVPAGTF. Combining the CDR3 with reference TRBV7-9 and TRBJ1-2 gives the whole variable domain DTGVSQNPRHKITKRGQNVTFRCDPISEHNRLYWYRQTLGQGPEFLTYFQNEAQLEKSRLLSDRFSAERPKGSFSTLEIQRTEQGDSAMYLCASSLLNVPAGTFGSGTRLTVV.

The chain uses TRBV4-1 and TRBJ1-5; D not resolved. Germline CDR1 MGHRA, CDR2 YSYEKL. Trimming pared 1 base from V and 7 bases from J, leaving 17 bases between. The CDR3 covers 16 residues. DNA for the CDR3: TGCGCCAGCAGCCAAGTCCCGTGGGGTGATGGACAGCCCCAGCATTTT. Its protein is CASSQVPWGDGQPQHF.

V and J are TRBV2 and TRBJ1-5; D may be TRBD1 (5 bases). This CDR3 contains 13 residues. V lost 7 bases to trimming and J lost 2 bases, with 9 bases between them. Germline assignment: CDR1 SNHLY and CDR2 FYNNEI. The CDR3 DNA reads as TGTGCCAGCACCAGGACACGCAATCAGCCCCAGCATTTT. Translated, it gives CASTRTRNQPQHF.

This chain connects TRBV21-1 to TRBJ2-7; the table calls TRBD2, which could not be checked here. TRBV21-1 represents a pseudogene. The CDR3 length is 17 residues. The CDR3 region is CASSKPRHRVIWFEQYF. The CDR3 region has the DNA TGTGCCAGCAGCAAACCGCGTCACCGAGTGATATGGTTCGAGCAGTACTTC.

The chain employs TRBV29-1 and TRBJ2-7; either TRBD1 or TRBD2 may fit D (5 bases each). V was clipped by 6 bases and J by 0 bases, with 18 bases between them. The germline V gene has CDR1 SQVTM and CDR2 ANQGSEA. CDR3 length: 15 amino acids. The CDR3: CSVVFRDRGSYEQYF. The CDR3 bases are TGCAGCGTGGTATTTCGGGACCGCGGCTCCTACGAGCAGTACTTC.

The V and J genes are TRBV5-1 and TRBJ2-5, with a tentative D call TRBD2 (5 bases). Germline V gives CDR1 SGHRS, CDR2 YFSETQ. CDR3 size: 14 residues. V lost 4 bases to trimming and J lost 2 bases, with 12 bases between them. The CDR3 DNA reads TGCGCCAGCAGCCCCGGACTCTTGCAAGAGACCCAGTACTTC. Amino acids: CASSPGLLQETQYF.

The V gene is TRBV7-9, the J gene TRBJ1-1; D ambiguous. CDR1 is SEHNR and CDR2 is FQNEAQ in the germline V gene (reference sequence). This CDR3 is 13 amino acids long. Trimming took off 8 bases at V and 1 base at J, with 11 bases between the two ends. The CDR3 DNA reads TGTGCCAGCTTGTCCTCGGGGAACACTGAAGCTTTCTTT. Its protein is CASLSSGNTEAFF.

This clone appeared once. The sample contains more than one DNA sequence encoding this CDR3. The chain links TRBV7-2 to TRBJ2-7; D not certain. CDR3 size: 13 residues. The germline V gene encodes CDR1 SGHTA and CDR2 FQGNSA. Trimming took off 1 base at V and 3 bases at J, with 7 bases between the two ends. CDR3 residues: CASSLGRDYEQYF. The CDR3 DNA reads TGTGCCAGCAGCTTAGGACGCGACTACGAGCAGTACTTC.

The chain employs TRBV28 and TRBJ2-1; either TRBD1 or TRBD2 may supply D (5 bases each). V shed 7 bases and J shed 6 bases, with 19 bases lying between them. CDR3 length equals 15 residues. CDR1 is MDHEN, CDR2 SYDVKM, per germline. The CDR3 is CASTPPGLVINEQFF. The CDR3 DNA sequence: TGTGCCAGCACCCCTCCGGGGCTAGTGATCAATGAGCAGTTCTTC.

The V and J genes are TRBV5-1 and TRBJ1-1; 9 nucleotides align to TRBD1. The germline gives CDR1 SGHRS, CDR2 YFSETQ. Unmatched junction bases numbered 7, after V lost 4 bases and J lost 6 bases. This CDR3 spans 14 amino acids. CDR3 protein: CASSPGTGSSEAFF. DNA for the CDR3: TGCGCCAGCAGCCCCGGGACAGGGTCTTCTGAAGCTTTCTTT.

The rearrangement joins TRBV5-1 to TRBJ2-7; 11 nucleotides match TRBD1. This CDR3 region has 16 residues. Losses at the gene ends were 0 bases for V and 3 bases for J; bases not matched to a gene: 5. Germline V gene sequence: CDR1 SGHRS, CDR2 YFSETQ. CDR3: CASSLGGQGAGYEQYF. As DNA, the CDR3 is TGCGCCAGCAGCTTGGGAGGACAGGGGGCGGGCTACGAGCAGTACTTC.

The chain carries TRBV28 and TRBJ1-2; D might be TRBD1 (5 bases). Germline V CDR1 and CDR2: MDHEN, SYDVKM. Trimming cost V 6 bases and J 8 bases, with 25 bases left between them. The CDR3 is made up of 16 amino acids. The CDR3 DNA follows: TGTGCCAGCAGAACGATCGGTAATGGCGGGGGACGCGGCTACACCTTC. Its protein product is CASRTIGNGGGRGYTF.

About this clone: This sample also contains other DNA sequences that code for the same CDR3. The V and J genes are TRBV7-3 and TRBJ2-7; D perhaps matches TRBD2 (5 bases). V was shortened by 9 bases and J by 4 bases, with 16 bases between the two germline ends. From germline, CDR1 is SGHTA and CDR2 FQGTGA. The CDR3 has 13 amino acids. CDR3 sequence: CASSPRGSYEQYF. The CDR3, as DNA: TGTGCCAGTTCTCCTCGGGGAAGTTACGAGCAGTACTTC.

CDR3 sequence (DNA): TGTGCCAGCAGTTTAGGGCCCCAGGGTCGGGAGCAGTTCTTC. Encoded protein: CASSLGPQGREQFF. The chain uses TRBV27 and TRBJ2-1; maybe TRBD1 (5 bases). The CDR3 spans 14 residues. CDR1 MNHEY and CDR2 SMNVEV come from the germline V gene (reference sequence). Trimming pared 2 bases from V and 10 bases from J, leaving 15 bases between.